This T cell receptor (beta chain) was retrieved from a study of blood T cell repertoires in COVID-19. Study information: Collection of acute and convalescent COVID-19 samples took place in the United States, Italy and Spain.

Assay used: immunoSEQ multiplex PCR; TCRdb lists only in-frame clones, some missing. The sample consists of approximately 230,000 clones, almost 90% of them appearing once. The CDR3 covers 16 residues. Per the germline V gene, CDR1 is MNHEY and CDR2 is SMNVEV (reference sequence). After removal of 4 bases from V and 3 bases from J, the junction contained 10 bases not matched to a gene. The specimen sequenced was peripheral blood. The chain has TRBV27 and TRBJ2-3; TRBD2 matches 7 bases. This TCR came from an older man with acute or convalescent COVID-19. CDR3 coding DNA: TGTGCCAGCAGTTCGCTAGCGGATGCTACGACAGATACGCAGTATTTT. Its protein is CASSSLADATTDTQYF.